Following are 8 T cell receptor beta chains from one sample sequenced in a study of cytomegalovirus exposure and HLA in healthy donors. The PCR employed 60 Vbeta primers together with 13 Jbeta primers. Sequenced by immunoSEQ multiplex PCR; TCRdb stores in-frame clones only, minus some. This sample yields 150,000 or so clones, of which roughly 79% are seen a single time; about 3.1% belongs to the top ten. Material for sequencing was PBMCs. These TCRs come from a woman between 45 and 65 years old in good health and CMV-seropositive.

This chain links TRBV7-6 with TRBJ2-5, with a tentative D call TRBD2 (6 bases). The CDR3 consists of 14 residues. Germline V gene data show CDR1 as SGHVS and CDR2 as FNYEAQ. Trimming stripped 1 base from V and 4 bases from J, with 10 bases between. CDR3 bases: TGTGCCAGCAGCTTAGGACTAGGAATAGAGACCCAGTACTTC. Protein: CASSLGLGIETQYF.

The rearrangement joins TRBV27 to TRBJ2-5, with 10 bases aligning to TRBD1. The CDR3 has 14 amino acids. J lost 11 bases, V lost 6 bases, and 12 bases had no gene match. Germline V gives CDR1 MNHEY, CDR2 SMNVEV (reference sequence). The CDR3 region has the DNA TGTGCCAGCAGCGGAGGTGGGACAGGGGAAGGGCAGTACTTC. Its protein product is CASSGGGTGEGQYF.

The chain is built from TRBV4-1 and TRBJ2-2; TRBD1 might be the D (6 bases). CDR3 length: 15 amino acids. From germline, CDR1 is MGHRA and CDR2 YSYEKL. Between the trimmed V and J ends, which lost 4 bases and 5 bases, there was a span of 14 bases. The CDR3 sequence: CASSPQGGSTGELFF. The CDR3 nucleotides are TGCGCCAGCAGCCCACAGGGTGGGTCGACCGGGGAGCTGTTTTTT.

This clone was found a few times. The rearrangement links TRBV11-2 to TRBJ2-5; maybe TRBD1 (5 bases). With 4 bases removed from V and 3 bases from J, the gap between germline ends came to 9 bases. This CDR3 comprises 13 residues. CDR1 and CDR2 (germline): SGHAT, FQNNGV. This CDR3 is CASSWGAEETQYF. In DNA form, the CDR3 reads TGTGCCAGCAGCTGGGGCGCAGAAGAGACCCAGTACTTC.

The J gene is TRBJ1-6, the V gene TRBV30, with 7 bases matching TRBD1. V shed 4 bases and J 4 bases; nucleotides not matched to a gene: 4. The CDR3 length is 14 residues. Germline V gives CDR1 GTSNPN, CDR2 SVGIG (reference sequence). The CDR3 here is CAWNMGQYNSPLHF. The DNA of the CDR3 is TGTGCCTGGAATATGGGACAGTATAATTCACCCCTCCACTTT.

This clone has only a few counts. This chain connects TRBV7-2 to TRBJ2-7, with D perhaps TRBD2 (6 bases). V shed 4 bases and J shed 0 bases, with 16 bases lying between them. Germline values: CDR1 SGHTA, CDR2 FQGNSA. The CDR3 length is 16 residues. The CDR3 loop is CASSSRLVLSSYEQYF. CDR3 in DNA: TGTGCCAGCAGCTCGAGACTAGTCCTGAGCTCCTACGAGCAGTACTTC.

The rearrangement joins TRBV27 to TRBJ2-1; TRBD2 matches at 8 bases. The CDR3 is 16 amino acids. Germline V gives CDR1 MNHEY, CDR2 SMNVEV (reference sequence). The J segment lost 4 bases and the V segment lost 6 bases, leaving 11 bases of the junction unmatched. Here the CDR3 reads CASRGPGLGGYNEQFF. CDR3 DNA: TGTGCCAGCAGAGGGCCGGGACTAGGAGGATACAATGAGCAGTTCTTC.

V usage is TRBV11-3 and J usage is TRBJ2-2; 10 nucleotides match TRBD2. CDR1 SGHNT and CDR2 YENEEA come from the germline V gene. The V segment lost 5 bases and the J segment 3 bases; nucleotides outside the gene matches: 3. CDR3 size: 15 residues. The CDR3 DNA reads as TGTGCCAGCAGCCAGCGGGGGGGAGACACCGGGGAGCTGTTTTTT. This encodes CASSQRGGDTGELFF.